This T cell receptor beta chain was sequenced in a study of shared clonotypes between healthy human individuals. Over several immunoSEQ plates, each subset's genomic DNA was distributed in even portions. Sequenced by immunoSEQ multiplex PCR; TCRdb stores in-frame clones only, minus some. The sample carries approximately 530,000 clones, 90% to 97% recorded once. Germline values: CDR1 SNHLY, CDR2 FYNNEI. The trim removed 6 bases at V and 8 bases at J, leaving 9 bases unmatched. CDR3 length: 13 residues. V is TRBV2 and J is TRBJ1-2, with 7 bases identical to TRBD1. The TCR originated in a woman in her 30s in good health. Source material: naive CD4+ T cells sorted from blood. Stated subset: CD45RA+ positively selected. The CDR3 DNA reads TGTGCCAGCAGCGCTAATTACAGGGGCGGCTACACCTTC. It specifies CASSANYRGGYTF.